The T cell receptor beta chain described here comes from a study of CD8 T cells in ankylosing spondylitis (TCRdb year 2017). Context from the whole study: T cell receptor beta repertoires were profiled in healthy donors and ankylosing spondylitis patients so that disease-linked TCR variants could be found. Samples of peripheral blood were taken, and for ankylosing spondylitis patients, synovial fluid was collected as well. The full study cohort was made up of under 30 ankylosing spondylitis patients and 108 healthy donors.

Sequencing was performed on an Illumina HiSeq 2500. Quantitative 5'-RACE with molecular barcodes was the method used to prepare the TCR beta libraries. Processing in the source paper ran as follows. To identify disease-linked TCR variants, a new computational method was used, one built on a probabilistic model of VDJ rearrangement. The public sequencing data were trimmed at Q25 with fastp and processed into clonotypes with MiXCR by TCRdb, which kept only in-frame beta chains. Rows are combined by CDR3 protein, so each entry shows the most common genes and DNA. The V and J calls and clone size are TCRdb's, not the authors'. This sample gives around 280,000 distinct CDR3 sequences in total; 20% of them show up just once. The ten largest account for under 8.5% of the sample. Including cysteine and phenylalanine, the CDR3 has 15 amino acids. The sequence is cut down to CDR3 DNA, 45 bases in frame from base 1. From a lookup of the germline V gene, CDR1 and CDR2 are SGHRS and YFSETQ. V loses 1 base, J loses 10 bases, and the germline ends lie 15 bases apart.

A note on this clonotype: Its antigen remains unidentified. Qualities for individual bases were not recorded, and no much larger clone is one base off.

Beyond this particular receptor, the publication reports: A TCR beta motif made up of eight highly homologous amino acid variants appeared to be characteristic of blood from ankylosing spondylitis patients. The disease-linked clones were reported as significantly enriched in matched synovial fluid samples from ankylosing spondylitis patients. A CD8+ phenotype was shown by the disease-linked clones, which were found at relatively low frequencies in peripheral blood. Some of the motif variants had been reported before in the synovial fluid and blood of reactive arthritis patients, a finding that suggests common disease-initiation mechanisms.

This receptor chain uses TRBV5-1 and TRBJ1-6, with a tentative D gene TRBD1 over 6 matching bases. The specimen sequenced was blood, either unsorted or a sorted T cell fraction (not recorded which). This TCR came from a male donor with ankylosing spondylitis or in good health (not recorded which). CDR3 region: CASSLSGGAESPLHF. The nucleotides are TGCGCCAGCAGCTTGTCGGGGGGCGCAGAGTCACCCCTCCACTTT. With the portions outside the CDR3 filled from the reference TRBV5-1 and TRBJ1-6 genes, the complete variable region becomes KAGVTQTPRYLIKTRGQQVTLSCSPISGHRSVSWYQQTPGQGLQFLFEYFSETQRNKGNFPGRFSGRQFSNSRSEMNVSTLELGDSALYLCASSLSGGAESPLHFGNGTRLTVT.